This TCR beta chain was identified in a study of shared clonotypes between healthy human individuals. Study information: Used for every donor were three CD4 naive, three CD4 memory, two CD8 naive and one CD8 memory plate.

This clone was seen a single time. Its cognate antigen is unknown. Deep-level settings were used for running the assay. Libraries were prepared by immunoSEQ multiplex PCR; TCRdb keeps only in-frame clonotypes and omits some of them. The sample gives approximately 2.5 million clones, about 92% of which show up once; 0.11% to 0.15% is in the top ten. Regarding the study as a whole: Across a few donors, naive CD4 shared approximately 4.5%, naive CD8 less than 4%, memory CD4 over 2%, memory CD8 approximately 0.4%. What naive subsets generally showed was a larger estimated richness than memory subsets showed.

Looked up from germline, CDR1 is PRHDT and CDR2 is FYEKMQ (reference sequence). This CDR3 is 11 amino acids long. The V gene end was trimmed by 4 bases and the J gene end by 14 bases; junction bases not matched to a gene: 5. The sequencing input was naive CD4+ T cells sorted from blood. Indicated subset: CD45RA+ positively selected. This clonotype originated in a man aged 18 to 30 in good health. V and J are TRBV13 and TRBJ2-3, with 8 bases identical to TRBD2. CDR3 in amino acids: CASSSGGRRYF. CDR3 DNA sequence: TGTGCCAGCAGCTCGGGAGGGCGACGGTATTTT. The full variable domain, rest sourced from reference TRBV13 and TRBJ2-3, is AAGVIQSPRHLIKEKRETATLKCYPIPRHDTVYWYQQGPGQDPQFLISFYEKMQSDKGSIPDRFSAQQFSDYHSELNMSSLELGDSALYFCASSSGGRRYFGPGTRLTVL.